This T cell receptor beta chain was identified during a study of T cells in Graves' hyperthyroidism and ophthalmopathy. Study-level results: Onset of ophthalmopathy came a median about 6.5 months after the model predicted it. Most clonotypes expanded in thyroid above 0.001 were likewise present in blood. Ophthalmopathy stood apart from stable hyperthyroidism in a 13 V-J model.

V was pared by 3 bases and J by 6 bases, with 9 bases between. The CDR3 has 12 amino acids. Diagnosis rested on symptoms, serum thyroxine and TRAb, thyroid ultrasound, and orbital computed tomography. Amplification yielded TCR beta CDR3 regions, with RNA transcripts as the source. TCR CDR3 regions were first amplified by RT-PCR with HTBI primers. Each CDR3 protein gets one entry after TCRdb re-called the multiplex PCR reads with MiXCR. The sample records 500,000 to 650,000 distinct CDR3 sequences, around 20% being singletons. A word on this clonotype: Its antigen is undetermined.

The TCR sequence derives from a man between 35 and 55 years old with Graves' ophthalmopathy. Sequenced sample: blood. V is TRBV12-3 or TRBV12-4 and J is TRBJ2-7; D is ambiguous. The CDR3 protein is CASSFGKGEQYF. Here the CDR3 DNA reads TGTGCCAGCAGTTTTGGAAAGGGCGAGCAGTACTTC.